This TCR beta chain emerged from a study of T-cell memory formation after mild COVID-19. MiXCR was run by TCRdb on the 5' RACE reads, yielding one entry per CDR3 protein. The data show fewer than 500,000 distinct CDR3 sequences, 20% to 25% seen once. This clonotype was observed a few times. This clonotype was obtained from an adult woman who had mild COVID-19 (a few samples of this study predate the infection). Cell type and time point are not known. Sequences were obtained from PBMCs or a T cell subset sorted from them (not recorded which).

CDR3: CASSGGTSGTREQYF. For the CDR3, the DNA is TGTGCCAGCTCGGGCGGGACTAGCGGAACGAGGGAGCAGTACTTC. The V call is TRBV18, the J call TRBJ2-7; 11 positions match TRBD2. CDR1 and CDR2 from the germline V gene are KGHSH and LQKENI. This CDR3 has 15 amino acids. The V segment lost 6 bases and the J segment 7 bases; nucleotides outside the gene matches: 11.